This entry concerns a single T cell receptor (beta chain). Its antigen remains unknown. Adjacent lung was taken at least 2 cm from the tumor margin, free of atypia. The table came from immunoSEQ multiplex PCR; TCRdb's copy has only in-frame clones and leaves some out. The data hold about a thousand clones, with roughly 30% observed a single time. The sample belongs to a study of T cells in localized non-small cell lung cancer. The study's findings and limits: The study linked higher blood T cell density to longer overall survival. Median 57 top-100 tumor clones were shared with paired adjacent lung.

This CDR3 contains 14 residues. Germline CDR1 and CDR2: LNHDA and SQIVND (reference sequence). The V segment lost 3 bases and the J segment 6 bases; nucleotides outside the gene matches: 4. Sequencing used normal lung tissue next to the tumor, obtained before any cancer treatment. The receptor comes from a female donor older than 55 with stage I lung adenocarcinoma. This chain joins TRBV19 and TRBJ1-5; TRBD1 aligns across 8 bases. CDR3 residues: CASSMTGEAQPQHF. CDR3 coding DNA: TGTGCCAGTAGTATGACAGGGGAAGCTCAGCCCCAGCATTTT.